This entry is about one TCR beta chain. The CDR3 has 16 residues. Trimming removed 4 bases from V and 4 bases from J; junction bases left unmatched: 8. Germline CDR1 reads SEHNR; CDR2 reads FQNEAQ (reference sequence). Study members were between roughly 18 and 89 years old and lived in over 20 US regions. Cohort allocation depended upon clinical history that participants reported. The entry originates in a study of blood T cell repertoires in COVID-19. Study-wide context: COVID-19 samples collected from the United States, Italy and Spain covered acute and convalescent phases.

Authors' processing steps: Amplification of reference gene primers was used by the study to estimate nucleated cell counts. Sequencing was performed with immunoSEQ multiplex PCR; in TCRdb, only in-frame clones are kept and a portion is missing. V and J calls and clone size are copied from that table; D and trimming were computed from the DNA. Of 220,000 or so clones listed, around 91% are singletons. The sample consisted of PBMCs or T cells enriched from blood (not recorded which). The chain combines TRBV7-9 with TRBJ2-3, with 10 bases fitting TRBD2. This TCR derives from a young woman in a cohort exposed to, infected with or recovered from COVID-19 (not recorded which). This chain's CDR3 is CASSYLLAGRSDTQYF. Written as DNA, the CDR3 is TGTGCCAGCAGCTACTTACTAGCGGGGAGGTCAGATACGCAGTATTTT. The whole variable domain, remainder taken from reference TRBV7-9 and TRBJ2-3, is DTGVSQNPRHKITKRGQNVTFRCDPISEHNRLYWYRQTLGQGPEFLTYFQNEAQLEKSRLLSDRFSAERPKGSFSTLEIQRTEQGDSAMYLCASSYLLAGRSDTQYFGPGTRLTVL.